The TCR beta chain under discussion was sequenced for a study of metastatic and nonmetastatic thyroid tumors (dated by TCRdb to 2018 to 2020). Describing the broader study: For patients with malignant and with benign thyroid disease, the researchers compared repertoires between peripheral blood samples and tumor or nodule tissue samples.

Counted from cysteine to phenylalanine, this CDR3 has 16 amino acids. Only the CDR3 DNA is retained, 48 bases long and in frame from the first base. Cut back by 3 bases and 0 bases, the V and J ends lie 11 bases apart. Overall study outcomes, separate from this receptor: TCR beta diversity was reported as significantly higher in malignant tumors than in benign nodules, in both blood and tumor samples.

Before undergoing thyroid surgery, none of the patients had been given any kind of treatment. Patient clinical samples collected from about 2011 to 2018 were retrospectively analysed using T-cell receptor beta sequencing. This clone is identified as medium-sized (0.01 to 0.1%). Its recognized antigen is unknown. No quality values exist for individual bases; no much larger clone is one base distant. Library construction relied on PCR. The sequencer listed for this sample is Illumina HiSeq 4000. High-throughput sequencing was used to profile the TCR beta-chain CDR3 region of every patient. The paper's processing steps were these. CDR3 differences across clinicopathological groups were used to build a classifier for discriminating distant-metastatic papillary thyroid cancer patients. Repertoire diversity was assessed with the Shannon index, and tumor-blood repertoire similarity with the Morisita-Horn index. The raw public reads went through TCRdb reprocessing: fastp at Q25, MiXCR clone calling, in-frame beta chains kept. Here the V and J calls rest on TCRdb's processing, not on the authors' analysis. Recorded for this sample are some 13,000 clones; approximately 26% of them occurred a single time. The ten largest clonotypes hold about 18% of the sample.

Specimen: tumor tissue. The rearrangement joined TRBV12-3 or TRBV12-4 to TRBJ2-2; the D gene cannot be resolved reliably. The receptor was derived from a female donor with papillary thyroid cancer or a benign thyroid nodule (not recorded which). Some clones in this sample may be carry-over from other donors' samples. The CDR3 region has the sequence CASSLGGTANTGELFF. Here is the DNA: TGTGCCAGCAGTTTGGGTGGCACAGCGAACACCGGGGAGCTGTTTTTT.